Following are 26 T cell receptor beta chains from one sample sequenced in a study of blood T cell repertoires in COVID-19. Assay: immunoSEQ multiplex PCR; the TCRdb copy retains only in-frame clones and omits some. The table has 210,000 or so clones, around 81% seen once. Source material: PBMCs or T cells enriched from blood (not recorded which). These receptors were collected from a man in his thirties or forties with acute COVID-19.

As to this clone: Possible read error: a much larger clone is one base away. This sample also contains other DNA sequences that code for the same CDR3. V is TRBV12-3 or TRBV12-4 and J is TRBJ1-1; a possible D gene is TRBD1 (5 bases). The germline V and J ends were trimmed by 6 bases and 1 base, with 9 bases remaining between them. The CDR3 runs 13 residues. CDR3 bases: TGTGCCAGCAGCCGTCAGGGGAACACTGAAGCTTTCTTT. Protein sequence: CASSRQGNTEAFF.

The CDR3, as DNA: TGTGCCAGCAGTGCCCTTGGGGGGGCGAACACCGGGGAGCTGTTTTTT. Amino acids: CASSALGGANTGELFF. This chain connects TRBV2 to TRBJ2-2; 7 bases map to TRBD2. The length of the CDR3 is 16 residues. With V trimmed by 4 bases and J by 0 bases, 5 bases remained unmatched. Germline V gene sequence: CDR1 SNHLY, CDR2 FYNNEI.

The chain has TRBV24-1 and TRBJ2-3; weak D call: TRBD2 (5 bases). This CDR3 has 15 amino acids. Germline V gene sequence: CDR1 KGHDR, CDR2 SFDVKD. Deletions cut 1 base from V and 10 bases from J, with 17 bases between. CDR3 in amino acids: CATSDFSGGGGPQYF. Here the CDR3 DNA reads TGTGCCACCAGTGATTTCAGCGGTGGAGGAGGCCCGCAGTATTTT.

The chain links TRBV7-4 to TRBJ2-7, with a weak D call TRBD1 (6 bases). Trimming left V 1 base short and J 5 bases short, with 12 bases between. Germline CDR1 SGHVT, CDR2 SQSDAQ. The CDR3 is 14 amino acids. Here the CDR3 DNA reads TGTGCCAGCAGCTTAGGGGCAGGGGTCGACGAGCAGTACTTC. Its translation is CASSLGAGVDEQYF.

The chain employs TRBV28 and TRBJ2-7; 7 bases align to TRBD1. Germline-derived CDR1 and CDR2 are MDHEN and SYDVKM. The junction had 18 bases not matched to a gene; V was cut back by 6 bases and J by 4 bases. The CDR3 runs 17 residues. The CDR3 sequence is CASRKRGPTGLGYEQYF. DNA for the CDR3: TGTGCCAGCAGAAAAAGGGGGCCGACGGGGCTGGGGTACGAGCAGTACTTC.

This clone was counted between two and nine times. This chain joins TRBV5-1 and TRBJ1-2; 10 nucleotides match TRBD1. Germline assignment: CDR1 SGHRS and CDR2 YFSETQ. V lost 0 bases, J lost 7 bases, and 12 bases stayed unmatched. The CDR3 has 17 amino acids. In DNA form, the CDR3 reads TGCGCCAGCAGCTTGGGTGACAGGGGGCGCGGCGCGGGTGGCTACACCTTC. This codes for CASSLGDRGRGAGGYTF.

This chain uses TRBV7-9 with TRBJ1-1; maybe TRBD1 (5 bases). The CDR3 consists of 14 residues. Trimming left V 5 bases short and J 6 bases short, with 16 bases between. Germline CDR1 and CDR2: SEHNR and FQNEAQ (reference sequence). The CDR3 is CASSLSGGIAEAFF. CDR3 bases: TGTGCCAGCAGCCTTTCCGGGGGGATCGCTGAAGCTTTCTTT.

The chain uses TRBV13 and TRBJ1-2; the D gene is possibly TRBD1 (5 bases). Germline loops: CDR1 PRHDT, CDR2 FYEKMQ (reference sequence). Between the trimmed V and J ends, which lost 0 bases and 4 bases, there was a span of 9 bases. The CDR3 spans 14 residues. The CDR3 nucleotides read TGTGCCAGCAGCTTAGGGACAGCCTCCTATGGCTACACCTTC. It codes for CASSLGTASYGYTF.

V gene TRBV3-1 (or the pseudogene TRBV3-2) combines with J gene TRBJ1-2, with D unclear. Germline loops: CDR1 LGHDT, CDR2 YNNKEL (reference sequence). V was pared by 8 bases and J by 2 bases, with 6 bases between. CDR3 size: 11 residues. The chain's CDR3 is CASFQNYGYTF. The CDR3 region has the DNA TGTGCCAGCTTTCAGAACTATGGCTACACCTTC.

The CDR3 coding sequence is TGCGCCAGCAACAGGGGGACCTACGAGCAGTACTTC. Protein: CASNRGTYEQYF. The J gene is TRBJ2-7, the V gene TRBV5-1; TRBD1 aligns across 8 bases. Germline values: CDR1 SGHRS, CDR2 YFSETQ. The CDR3 runs 12 residues. The J segment lost 2 bases and the V segment lost 6 bases, leaving 1 base of the junction unmatched.

The rearrangement joins TRBV10-1 to TRBJ1-1, with 7 positions matching TRBD1. The germline gives CDR1 WNHNN, CDR2 SYGVQD (reference sequence). The CDR3 has 13 residues. V shed 1 base and J 4 bases; nucleotides not matched to a gene: 0. The CDR3 is CASSEYRGTEAFF. CDR3 nucleotide sequence: TGCGCCAGCAGTGAGTACAGGGGCACTGAAGCTTTCTTT.

This clone was seen repeatedly, ten times or more. This sequence joins TRBV28 and TRBJ1-1; TRBD1 matches 11 bases. J lost 5 bases, V lost 5 bases, and 10 bases had no gene match. Germline values: CDR1 MDHEN, CDR2 SYDVKM. This CDR3 spans 16 amino acids. CDR3 residues: CASSPVPGQGVTEAFF. The CDR3 coding sequence is TGTGCCAGCAGTCCGGTACCGGGACAGGGGGTAACTGAAGCTTTCTTT.

This chain links TRBV2 with TRBJ1-2; the match to TRBD1 covers 8 bases. This CDR3 spans 14 amino acids. Unmatched junction bases numbered 5, after V lost 3 bases and J lost 5 bases. CDR1 and CDR2 from the germline V gene are SNHLY and FYNNEI. The CDR3 DNA sequence: TGTGCCAGCAGTGAGACAGGGGTCGGTTATGGCTACACCTTC. Its protein is CASSETGVGYGYTF.

The chain is built from TRBV2 and TRBJ2-7, with a possible D match to TRBD1 (5 bases). The germline CDR1 and CDR2 sequences are SNHLY and FYNNEI. Trimming stripped 6 bases from V and 0 bases from J, with 12 bases between. The CDR3 runs 14 residues. The CDR3: CASSGHDSSYEQYF. CDR3 nucleotides: TGTGCCAGCAGCGGACACGATAGCTCCTACGAGCAGTACTTC.

This chain uses TRBV6-1 with TRBJ1-6; D uncertain. CDR1 and CDR2 (germline): MNHNS, SASEGT. This CDR3 region has 15 residues. V gave up 1 base and J gave up 6 bases, with 10 bases separating them. The DNA for the CDR3 is TGTGCCAGCAGTGAAGAGTGGGGAGGTAATTCACCCCTCCACTTT. Encoded protein: CASSEEWGGNSPLHF.

This clone came up a few times. This chain uses TRBV10-3 with TRBJ1-3; D may be TRBD1 (5 bases). The CDR3 is made up of 15 amino acids. Trimming removed 0 bases from V and 4 bases from J, with 10 bases in between. CDR1 ENHRY and CDR2 SYGVKD come from the germline V gene. CDR3 residues: CAISESVGGGNTIYF. CDR3 DNA sequence: TGTGCCATCAGTGAGTCTGTCGGGGGAGGAAACACCATATATTTT.

This chain uses TRBV6-5 with TRBJ2-5; the match to TRBD2 covers 8 bases. Trimming removed 10 bases from V and 2 bases from J; junction bases left unmatched: 9. The germline CDR1 and CDR2 sequences are MNHEY and SVGAGI. The CDR3 has 14 residues. The CDR3 sequence: CATERGPGQETQYF. The CDR3, as DNA: TGTGCCACAGAGCGGGGGCCGGGACAAGAGACCCAGTACTTC.

The rearrangement links TRBV20-1 to TRBJ2-5, with 8 bases identical to TRBD1. This CDR3 has 13 residues. Germline V gene sequence: CDR1 DFQATT, CDR2 SNEGSKA (reference sequence). The junction had 3 bases not matched to a gene; V was cut back by 3 bases and J by 3 bases. CDR3 coding DNA: TGCAGTGCTAGTTCAGGGGGCAAAGAGACCCAGTACTTC. Protein: CSASSGGKETQYF.

The rearrangement uses TRBV24-1 and TRBJ2-2; 8 nucleotides agree with TRBD1. In germline, CDR1 is KGHDR, CDR2 SFDVKD. J gave up 2 bases and V 5 bases, and 9 bases lay outside the gene matches. CDR3 length: 17 amino acids. In nucleotides, the CDR3 is TGTGCCACCAGTGGGTTACCAGGGGGCTCTAACACCGGGGAGCTGTTTTTT. Translation gives CATSGLPGGSNTGELFF.

The chain uses TRBV6-5 and TRBJ1-1, with D maybe TRBD1 (5 bases). With 7 bases removed from V and 4 bases from J, the gap between germline ends came to 13 bases. This CDR3 has 13 amino acids. CDR1 is MNHEY, CDR2 SVGAGI, per germline. The CDR3 DNA reads TGTGCCAGCAACGCCCCCGGGGGCACTGAAGCTTTCTTT. Amino acids: CASNAPGGTEAFF.

In DNA form, the CDR3 reads TGTGCCAGCAGCGTAGAATGGGCCAGGGGCACTGAAGCTTTCTTT. It translates to CASSVEWARGTEAFF. This sequence joins TRBV9 and TRBJ1-1; D might be TRBD1 (6 bases). Trimming left V 0 bases short and J 4 bases short, with 13 bases between. The germline gives CDR1 SGDLS, CDR2 YYNGEE. CDR3 length: 15 residues.

The chain recombines TRBV11-1 with TRBJ2-1, with D maybe TRBD2 (7 bases). The CDR3 spans 14 residues. V lost 0 bases to trimming and J lost 10 bases, with 13 bases between them. CDR1 is SGHAT, CDR2 FQDESV, per germline (reference sequence). This chain's CDR3 is CASSLAGGRKEQFF. The DNA of the CDR3 is TGTGCCAGCAGCTTAGCGGGGGGGCGGAAAGAGCAGTTCTTC. The entire variable domain, with the rest obtained from reference TRBV11-1 and TRBJ2-1, is as follows: EAEVAQSPRYKITEKSQAVAFWCDPISGHATLYWYRQILGQGPELLVQFQDESVVDDSQLPKDRFSAERLKGVDSTLKIQPAELGDSAMYLCASSLAGGRKEQFFGPGTRLTVL.

The CDR3 DNA sequence: TGTGCCACCAGTGATCCGACAGGGGGCCCACAAGAGACCCAGTACTTC. Translated, it gives CATSDPTGGPQETQYF. The gene calls are TRBV24-1 and TRBJ2-5, with TRBD1 matching 10 bases. The J segment lost 2 bases and the V segment lost 3 bases, leaving 5 bases of the junction unmatched. There are 16 residues in the CDR3. CDR1 and CDR2 from the germline V gene are KGHDR and SFDVKD.

This clone was picked up a small number of times. V usage is TRBV6-5 and J usage is TRBJ2-3; D not certain. This CDR3 is built from 14 residues. Looked up from germline, CDR1 is MNHEY and CDR2 is SVGAGI. Trimming stripped 7 bases from V and 0 bases from J, with 11 bases between. CDR3 residues: CASTGLTSTDTQYF. DNA for the CDR3: TGTGCCAGCACTGGATTGACTAGCACAGATACGCAGTATTTT.

This sequence joins TRBV3-1 (or the pseudogene TRBV3-2) and TRBJ2-3; D unresolved. The germline gives CDR1 LGHDT, CDR2 YNNKEL (reference sequence). This CDR3 region has 14 residues. The ends were cut back, 1 base at V and 5 bases at J, with 10 bases in the middle. The DNA of the CDR3 is TGTGCCAGCAGCCAAGTTGGCGGCAGAGATACGCAGTATTTT. It specifies CASSQVGGRDTQYF.

This clone was observed once. The rearrangement uses TRBV5-4 and TRBJ2-7; the match to TRBD1 covers 10 bases. The CDR3 runs to 14 residues. The germline gives CDR1 SGHNT, CDR2 YYREEE (reference sequence). The junction had 5 bases not matched to a gene; V was cut back by 2 bases and J by 6 bases. The CDR3 reads CASSFATGGGEQYF. The CDR3 DNA follows: TGTGCCAGCAGCTTTGCGACAGGGGGCGGCGAGCAGTACTTC.